A single sample gave rise to the 23 T cell receptor beta chains below, sequenced in a study of T cell repertoires in cytomegalovirus infection (dated by TCRdb to the late 2010s). Data came from an Illumina HiSeq 1500. TCRdb ran its own pipeline on the public reads, namely fastp trimming at Q25 and MiXCR clone calling, and kept in-frame beta chains. Identical CDR3 protein sequences are pooled into one entry, listed with their most common genes and DNA. The sample records about 310,000 distinct CDR3 sequences, 9.6% of which are singletons. The ten largest make up around 2.4% of the sample. Material: PBMCs. The receptors stem from a human donor in good health (CMV status not recorded). Some clones in this sample may be carry-over from other donors' samples.

The chain employs TRBV12-5 and TRBJ2-3; no reliable D call. This CDR3 region has 14 residues. The ends were cut back, 1 base at V and 2 bases at J, with 7 bases in the middle. Germline V gives CDR1 LGHNT, CDR2 FRNRAP. CDR3 sequence: CASGLELSTDTQYF. The CDR3 bases are TGTGCTAGTGGTTTGGAATTATCCACAGATACGCAGTATTTT.

This clonotype was counted a few times. This chain joins TRBV6-6 and TRBJ1-3; D is uncertain. Looked up from germline, CDR1 is MNHNY and CDR2 is SVGAGI (reference sequence). This CDR3 region has 16 residues. The ends were cut back, 6 bases at V and 4 bases at J, with 19 bases in the middle. In DNA, the CDR3 is TGTGCCAGCAGCTCTCCTTTCCGGGTGACCGGAAACACCATATATTTT. Protein sequence: CASSSPFRVTGNTIYF.

The chain carries TRBV10-1 and TRBJ1-1, with D hard to call. Germline V CDR1 and CDR2: WNHNN, SYGVQD (reference sequence). The V end lost 2 bases, the J end lost 8 bases, and 12 bases lay between the germline ends. The CDR3 extends over 13 amino acids. CDR3 coding DNA: TGCGCCAGCAGTGAGGCGACAATCAACGAAGCTTTCTTT. Its translation: CASSEATINEAFF.

The gene calls are TRBV29-1 and TRBJ1-2; D unclear. Germline assignment: CDR1 SQVTM and CDR2 ANQGSEA. This CDR3 contains 13 residues. V was trimmed by 0 bases and J by 4 bases, leaving 9 bases between them. CDR3 protein: CSVEEIAFYGYTF. Written as DNA, the CDR3 is TGCAGCGTTGAAGAGATCGCCTTCTATGGCTACACCTTC.

In regard to this clonotype: A much larger clone sits a single nucleotide away, making a read error possible. CDR3 bases: TGCAGTGCTAGAGATCAGAGGGGGAAACAAGATACGCAGTATTTT. Translated, it gives CSARDQRGKQDTQYF. This chain connects TRBV20-1 to TRBJ2-3; possible D gene TRBD1, 6 bases. The CDR3 consists of 15 residues. Trimming removed 0 bases from V and 5 bases from J, with 15 bases in between. Germline V gene sequence: CDR1 DFQATT, CDR2 SNEGSKA (reference sequence).

Worth noting for this clonotype: Given a much more abundant clone one base away, this may be a read error. V usage is TRBV6-6 and J usage is TRBJ1-2; no reliable D call. Germline V CDR1 and CDR2: MNHNY, SVGAGI (reference sequence). The CDR3 is 9 residues long. The CDR3: CTSTSGYTF. In nucleotides, the CDR3 is TGTACCAGCACAAGTGGCTACACCTTC.

This clonotype was seen repeatedly, ten times or more. The genes are TRBV4-2 and TRBJ2-6; D gene ambiguous. Germline CDR1 and CDR2: LGHNA and YNFKEQ. This CDR3 has 17 amino acids. Trimming took off 0 bases at V and 0 bases at J, with 9 bases between the two ends. CDR3 nucleotide sequence: TGTGCCAGCAGCCAAGATCTTACCCGCTCTGGGGCCAACGTCCTGACTTTC. It encodes CASSQDLTRSGANVLTF.

This clonotype was counted at least ten times. This chain links TRBV6-2 or TRBV6-3 with TRBJ1-2; D is possibly TRBD1 (6 bases). The V end was cut by 5 bases, the J end by 4 bases, with 14 bases between. The CDR3 length is 14 residues. Per the germline V gene, CDR1 is MNHEY and CDR2 is SVGEGT. CDR3 protein: CASSPNRDTYGYTF. As DNA, the CDR3 is TGTGCCAGCAGTCCAAACAGGGATACCTATGGCTACACCTTC.

The sample holds many counts of this clonotype. The rearrangement joins TRBV14 to TRBJ2-1, with D possibly being TRBD1 (6 bases). The CDR3 contains 17 residues. CDR1 and CDR2 (germline): SGHDN, FVKESK. Deletions cut 3 bases from V and 1 base from J, with 16 bases between. The CDR3 sequence: CASSHKQGPASYNEQFF. The DNA of the CDR3 is TGTGCCAGCAGCCACAAACAGGGCCCCGCTTCCTACAATGAGCAGTTCTTC.

The chain combines TRBV28 with TRBJ2-2; 7 positions agree with TRBD1. Germline CDR1 MDHEN, CDR2 SYDVKM. This CDR3 comprises 14 residues. V shed 9 bases and J 4 bases; nucleotides not matched to a gene: 8. Here the CDR3 reads CASMTGFGTGELFF. In DNA form, the CDR3 reads TGTGCCAGTATGACAGGGTTCGGCACCGGGGAGCTGTTTTTT.

This clonotype was seen ten or more times. V gene TRBV10-2 combines with J gene TRBJ1-1; 7 bases line up with TRBD1. Germline V CDR1 and CDR2: WSHSY, SAAADI. Trimming cost V 8 bases and J 1 base; bases outside gene matches: 4. The CDR3 length is 13 residues. The CDR3 sequence: CASRDRTNTEAFF. CDR3 bases: TGCGCCAGCCGGGACAGAACGAACACTGAAGCTTTCTTT.

The chain couples TRBV2 to TRBJ2-3, with TRBD2 as a possible D gene (5 bases). Germline CDR1 reads SNHLY; CDR2 reads FYNNEI. V lost 6 bases, J lost 0 bases, and 13 bases lay in between. This CDR3 is 15 amino acids long. The CDR3 DNA is TGTGCCAGCAGCGCGGACTTCGCGAGCACAGATACGCAGTATTTT. Amino acid sequence: CASSADFASTDTQYF.

This clonotype was observed many times. This chain links TRBV28 with TRBJ2-2; TRBD1 might be the D (5 bases). Deletions cut 6 bases from V and 5 bases from J, with 13 bases between. CDR1 is MDHEN, CDR2 SYDVKM, per germline. This CDR3 has 14 amino acids. The CDR3 coding sequence is TGTGCCAGCAGCATAGACAGTATAACCGGGGAGCTGTTTTTT. Translation gives CASSIDSITGELFF.

This clonotype was seen at least ten times. The genes are TRBV14 and TRBJ2-1; D unclear. The CDR3 is made up of 17 amino acids. With 4 bases removed from V and 0 bases from J, the gap between germline ends came to 16 bases. The germline gives CDR1 SGHDN, CDR2 FVKESK. The CDR3 here is CASSRQAPSLSYNEQFF. CDR3 in DNA: TGTGCCAGCAGCCGTCAGGCCCCCTCCCTCTCCTACAATGAGCAGTTCTTC.

This clonotype occurred many times. The CDR3 spells CASSPQGGQEQFF. As DNA, the CDR3 is TGTGCCAGCAGTCCCCAGGGGGGACAGGAGCAGTTCTTC. This chain links TRBV12-3 or TRBV12-4 with TRBJ2-1, with D maybe TRBD1 (7 bases). The CDR3 consists of 13 residues. Deletions cut 5 bases from V and 10 bases from J, with 15 bases between.

The V gene is TRBV5-1, the J gene TRBJ2-1; D might be TRBD1 (6 bases). V dropped 3 bases and J dropped 0 bases, with 10 bases sitting between them. CDR1 SGHRS and CDR2 YFSETQ come from the germline V gene. The CDR3 spans 15 residues. CDR3 in amino acids: CASSSGHSSYNEQFF. Written as DNA, the CDR3 is TGCGCCAGCAGCTCGGGACATAGCTCCTACAATGAGCAGTTCTTC.

This chain links TRBV20-1 with TRBJ2-7; D is possibly TRBD2 (5 bases). Per the germline V gene, CDR1 is DFQATT and CDR2 is SNEGSKA (reference sequence). The CDR3 totals 17 residues. Trimming took off 0 bases at V and 2 bases at J, with 20 bases between the two ends. The CDR3 DNA sequence: TGCAGTGCTAGAGATCGAGTGAAGGAGGCAACGACCTACGAGCAGTACTTC. Protein sequence: CSARDRVKEATTYEQYF.

This clonotype was detected ten times or more. The CDR3 bases are TGTGCCAGTAGTATTGGCAGGGCGTTCGAGGGCTACACCTTC. Amino acid sequence: CASSIGRAFEGYTF. V and J are TRBV19 and TRBJ1-2; possibly TRBD1 for D (5 bases). CDR1 is LNHDA and CDR2 is SQIVND in the germline V gene (reference sequence). Trimming removed 3 bases from V and 8 bases from J, with 16 bases in between. The CDR3 is made up of 14 amino acids.

Ten or more counts support this clonotype. The chain has TRBV28 and TRBJ2-7; D is ambiguous. Germline CDR1 MDHEN, CDR2 SYDVKM. The CDR3 contains 13 residues. Trimming removed 4 bases at V and 3 bases at J, with 10 bases between. DNA of the CDR3: TGTGCCAGCAGTTCCGAAAGGGTCTACGAGCAGTACGTC. Its protein is CASSSERVYEQYV.

This clonotype showed up just a few times. A much larger clone differs from this one at a single base, so this may be a read error. The V gene is TRBV28, the J gene TRBJ2-5; 11 bases are a match to TRBD2. The V segment lost 6 bases and the J segment 4 bases; nucleotides outside the gene matches: 7. The CDR3 length is 15 residues. Germline V gene data show CDR1 as MDHEN and CDR2 as SYDVKM. The CDR3 reads CASRGSGGARETQYF. As DNA, the CDR3 is TGTGCCAGCAGGGGTAGCGGGGGGGCCAGAGAGACCCAGTACTTC.

This clonotype was detected ten times or more. The J gene is TRBJ2-7, the V gene TRBV23-1; the match to TRBD1 covers 8 bases. TRBV23-1 carries the ORF label, with uncertain function. Trimming removed 0 bases from V and 5 bases from J; junction bases left unmatched: 9. The CDR3 consists of 16 residues. The DNA of the CDR3 is TGCGCCAGCAGTCAATCGGACAGGGCGGCTTTCCACGAGCAGTACTTC. Translating it yields CASSQSDRAAFHEQYF.

The sample holds many counts of this clonotype. The chain is built from TRBV28 and TRBJ2-1, with 10 bases matching TRBD2. This CDR3 is built from 17 residues. The germline V gene encodes CDR1 MDHEN and CDR2 SYDVKM. V was clipped by 6 bases and J by 7 bases; unmatched bases: 15. CDR3: CASRDPPGLAINNEQFF. CDR3 DNA sequence: TGTGCCAGCAGAGACCCCCCGGGACTAGCGATTAATAATGAGCAGTTCTTC.

In this sample, this clonotype turned up many times. This chain joins TRBV20-1 and TRBJ2-7, with 8 bases that match TRBD2. The CDR3 totals 13 residues. Germline assignment: CDR1 DFQATT and CDR2 SNEGSKA (reference sequence). J lost 3 bases, V lost 3 bases, and 4 bases had no gene match. The DNA for the CDR3 is TGCAGTGCTAGGGTCCGGGGGGGCTACGAGCAGTACGTC. This codes for CSARVRGGYEQYV.